These 29 T cell receptor beta chains were all obtained from the same sample, sequenced in a study of T cell responses to AZD1222 COVID-19 vaccine. Profiled with immunoSEQ multiplex PCR; TCRdb holds only in-frame clones, not every one. The sample consists of some 100,000 clones, about 88% of them appearing once. The source material was peripheral blood, sampled on day 0 of AZD1222 vaccination. These receptors all stem from an adult in good health.

V and J are TRBV4-1 and TRBJ1-5, with 8 bases aligning to TRBD1. The CDR3 totals 15 residues. Germline V gene lookup returns CDR1 MGHRA and CDR2 YSYEKL. Losses at the gene ends were 7 bases for V and 6 bases for J; bases not matched to a gene: 11. CDR3 coding DNA: TGCGCCAGCACCCCGGAGGACAGGGTTATTCAGCCCCAGCATTTT. Translating gives CASTPEDRVIQPQHF.

The chain recombines TRBV7-8 with TRBJ2-1, with D possibly TRBD2 on 6 matching bases. The CDR3 covers 14 residues. The germline V gene encodes CDR1 SGHVS and CDR2 FQNEAQ. V lost 5 bases and J lost 6, with 14 bases in between. In nucleotides, the CDR3 is TGTGCCAGCAGCCCACTCGGGACTCCCAATGAGCAGTTCTTC. Amino acid sequence: CASSPLGTPNEQFF. The whole variable domain, remainder taken from reference TRBV7-8 and TRBJ2-1, is GAGVSQSPRYKVAKRGQDVALRCDPISGHVSLFWYQQALGQGPEFLTYFQNEAQLDKSGLPSDRFFAERPEGSVSTLKIQRTQQEDSAVYLCASSPLGTPNEQFFGPGTRLTVL.

The CDR3 is CASSLGQDNTQYF. CDR3 sequence (DNA): TGTGCCAGCAGTTTAGGACAGGATAATACGCAGTATTTT. This sequence joins TRBV28 and TRBJ2-3, with 7 nucleotides matching TRBD1. The CDR3 contains 13 residues. V was pared by 2 bases and J by 7 bases, with 3 bases of the junction left unmatched. CDR1 and CDR2 from the germline V gene are MDHEN and SYDVKM.

Turning to this clone: One end of the junction fails to match germline, which may point to a read error. V usage is TRBV27 and J usage is TRBJ1-6, with no clear D. This CDR3 has 13 residues. The germline V gene has CDR1 MNHEY and CDR2 SMNVEV (reference sequence). The CDR3 is CASSRSYDSPLHF. The CDR3 coding sequence is TGTGCCAGCAGTCGCTCCTATGATTCACCCCTCCACTTT.

The genes are TRBV24-1 and TRBJ2-1; TRBD1 matches at 7 bases. The CDR3 loop spans 16 amino acids. The V and J ends lost 2 bases and 2 bases, in that order; junction bases with no gene match: 5. CDR1 is KGHDR and CDR2 is SFDVKD in the germline V gene. In DNA form, the CDR3 reads TGTGCCACCAGTGATTCCACGGGACAGACCTACAATGAGCAGTTCTTC. Amino acid sequence: CATSDSTGQTYNEQFF.

This clone was recorded only once. The chain uses TRBV5-6 and TRBJ1-2; D is ambiguous. The V end was cut by 4 bases, the J end by 6 bases, with 16 bases between. The germline CDR1 and CDR2 sequences are SGHDT and YYEEEE. This CDR3 contains 14 residues. DNA of the CDR3: TGTGCCAGCAGCGGCCCTCACCAGAAAAATGGCTACACCTTC. Its translation is CASSGPHQKNGYTF.

The CDR3 sequence is CASSYDLATNTGELFF. The CDR3 DNA reads TGTGCCAGCAGTTATGACTTGGCGACGAACACCGGGGAGCTGTTTTTT. J is TRBJ2-2 and V is TRBV6-5, with D uncertain. V lost 3 bases and J 0 bases, leaving 11 bases between the germline ends. Germline loops: CDR1 MNHEY, CDR2 SVGAGI. This CDR3 has 16 residues.

This clone has more than one count but fewer than ten. The chain links TRBV19 to TRBJ1-2; 8 bases are shared with TRBD1. V lost 5 bases to trimming and J lost 0 bases; unmatched junction nucleotides: 5. The germline V gene encodes CDR1 LNHDA and CDR2 SQIVND (reference sequence). The CDR3 length is 15 residues. CDR3 coding DNA: TGTGCCAGTAGTGGACAGGGATTACCTAACTATGGCTACACCTTC. This encodes CASSGQGLPNYGYTF.

This clone was seen a single time. CDR3 sequence (DNA): TGTGCCTGGAGTCGAACACCTGATAACTATGGCTACACCTTC. Translating gives CAWSRTPDNYGYTF. The rearrangement links TRBV30 to TRBJ1-2; D is unclear. The germline V gene has CDR1 GTSNPN and CDR2 SVGIG (reference sequence). Trimming left V 2 bases short and J 1 base short, with 11 bases between. The CDR3 is 14 amino acids. Complete variable domain (other parts from reference TRBV30 and TRBJ1-2): SQTIHQWPATLVQPVGSPLSLECTVEGTSNPNLYWYRQAAGRGLQLLFYSVGIGQISSEVPQNLSASRPQDRQFILSSKKLLLSDSGFYLCAWSRTPDNYGYTFGSGTRLTVV.

The rearrangement links TRBV7-8 to TRBJ2-1; D might be TRBD1 (5 bases). The germline V gene encodes CDR1 SGHVS and CDR2 FQNEAQ. There are 18 residues in the CDR3. Deletions cut 2 bases from V and 0 bases from J, with 17 bases between. The CDR3 protein is CASSLIPMGLGSYNEQFF. The DNA of the CDR3 is TGTGCCAGCAGCTTAATCCCCATGGGGCTGGGCTCCTACAATGAGCAGTTCTTC.

The chain is built from TRBV6-5 and TRBJ1-1; 7 bases align to TRBD1. Germline CDR1 is MNHEY and CDR2 is SVGAGI. There are 16 residues in the CDR3. Trimming took 1 base from V and 4 from J; bases not matched to a gene: 9. CDR3 protein: CASSYYAGTVGTEAFF. As DNA, the CDR3 is TGTGCCAGCAGTTACTATGCGGGGACAGTCGGCACTGAAGCTTTCTTT.

The chain combines TRBV6-5 with TRBJ2-1, with D uncertain. This CDR3 has 12 amino acids. Germline CDR1 MNHEY, CDR2 SVGAGI. The ends were cut back, 5 bases at V and 7 bases at J, with 9 bases in the middle. CDR3 in amino acids: CASSNEWNEQFF. The CDR3 DNA sequence: TGTGCCAGCAGTAACGAGTGGAATGAGCAGTTCTTC.

This clone showed up just a few times. V gene TRBV3-1 (or the pseudogene TRBV3-2) combines with J gene TRBJ2-1, with 10 nucleotides matching TRBD2. Trimming removed 1 base from V and 8 bases from J; junction bases left unmatched: 5. This CDR3 has 15 amino acids. The germline V gene has CDR1 LGHDT and CDR2 YNNKEL (reference sequence). The CDR3 nucleotides are TGTGCCAGCAGCCAAGGCCTAGCGGGAGCCCATGAGCAGTTCTTC. Translation gives CASSQGLAGAHEQFF.

The chain uses TRBV11-3 and TRBJ2-1, with TRBD2 identical over 8 bases. The CDR3 is 16 amino acids. V dropped 1 base and J dropped 0; count of bases not matched to a gene: 2. CDR1 is SGHNT, CDR2 YENEEA, per germline. The CDR3 DNA sequence: TGTGCCAGCAGCTTAGCGGGAGGGCCCTCCTACAATGAGCAGTTCTTC. Its protein is CASSLAGGPSYNEQFF.

CDR3 nucleotides: TGTGCCACCAATCCCCTAGTCCGCAATGGCGAGCAGTACTTC. It specifies CATNPLVRNGEQYF. This sequence joins TRBV6-5 and TRBJ2-7, with unresolved D. The CDR3 is 14 amino acids. Trimming cost V 10 bases and J 6 bases, with 22 bases left between them. Per germline, CDR1 MNHEY and CDR2 SVGAGI.

The chain combines TRBV19 with TRBJ2-1, with TRBD1 matching 11 bases. The CDR3 consists of 19 residues. CDR1 LNHDA and CDR2 SQIVND come from the germline V gene (reference sequence). V was clipped by 2 bases and J by 5 bases; unmatched bases: 14. The CDR3 DNA reads as TGTGCCAGTAGTATATGGGGACAGGGGGGTTTCGTTACGAACAATGAGCAGTTCTTC. Translation gives CASSIWGQGGFVTNNEQFF.

This clone has just a few counts. The V gene is TRBV19, the J gene TRBJ1-1; no firm D call. The V end lost 5 bases, the J end lost 1 base, and 5 bases lay between the germline ends. CDR3 length equals 12 residues. Germline lookup yields CDR1 LNHDA and CDR2 SQIVND (reference sequence). The CDR3 sequence is CASSFRNTEAFF. DNA for the CDR3: TGTGCCAGTAGTTTTAGGAACACTGAAGCTTTCTTT.

The chain carries TRBV7-3 and TRBJ1-1; D might be TRBD1 (6 bases). Trimming left V 5 bases short and J 5 bases short, with 21 bases between. Germline V gene lookup returns CDR1 SGHTA and CDR2 FQGTGA. This CDR3 region has 16 residues. The chain's CDR3 is CASSPLAGGAGTEAFF. CDR3 nucleotide sequence: TGTGCCAGCAGCCCCCTGGCGGGGGGCGCCGGGACTGAAGCTTTCTTT.

The J gene is TRBJ2-5, the V gene TRBV3-1 (or the pseudogene TRBV3-2), with D perhaps TRBD2 (7 bases). Looked up from germline, CDR1 is LGHDT and CDR2 is YNNKEL (reference sequence). V lost 7 bases and J 9 bases, leaving 30 bases between the germline ends. The CDR3 spans 17 residues. CDR3 loop: CASIPRYPQGRAQAQYF. Written as DNA, the CDR3 is TGTGCCAGCATCCCACGTTACCCGCAGGGGAGGGCTCAGGCCCAGTACTTC.

This clone was detected only once. The V and J genes are TRBV30 and TRBJ1-4; weak D call: TRBD1 (6 bases). Germline V lookup: CDR1 GTSNPN, CDR2 SVGIG (reference sequence). Trimming took 2 bases from V and 7 from J, leaving 11 bases between them. CDR3 length: 13 amino acids. CDR3 sequence: CAWSPGRGEKLFF. The CDR3 DNA reads TGTGCCTGGAGTCCAGGCAGGGGTGAAAAACTGTTTTTT. Using reference TRBV30 and TRBJ1-4 for the parts outside the CDR3, the full variable domain is SQTIHQWPATLVQPVGSPLSLECTVEGTSNPNLYWYRQAAGRGLQLLFYSVGIGQISSEVPQNLSASRPQDRQFILSSKKLLLSDSGFYLCAWSPGRGEKLFFGSGTQLSVL.

The V call is TRBV5-4, the J call TRBJ2-2, with D maybe TRBD2 (6 bases). With 0 bases removed from V and 7 bases from J, the gap between germline ends came to 16 bases. The CDR3 loop spans 16 amino acids. Germline CDR1 and CDR2: SGHNT and YYREEE (reference sequence). This CDR3 reads CASSLAPARGVGELFF. CDR3 bases: TGTGCCAGCAGCTTGGCCCCGGCCCGCGGGGTCGGGGAGCTGTTTTTT.

The rearrangement links TRBV7-9 to TRBJ2-7, with TRBD1 identical over 7 bases. CDR3 length equals 14 residues. The J segment lost 4 bases and the V segment lost 0 bases, leaving 3 bases of the junction unmatched. Germline V gene lookup returns CDR1 SEHNR and CDR2 FQNEAQ (reference sequence). The CDR3 bases are TGTGCCAGCAGCTTAGCGGGACAGCTATACGAGCAGTACGTC. The encoded protein is CASSLAGQLYEQYV.

The rearrangement uses TRBV23-1 and TRBJ1-2, with D perhaps TRBD1 (6 bases). TRBV23-1 is filed as an ORF, its function uncertain. V gave up 3 bases and J gave up 1 base, with 12 bases separating them. The CDR3 totals 15 residues. The CDR3 coding sequence is TGCGCCAGCAGTCACAGGGGCGTAGATAACTATGGCTACACCTTC. Its protein product is CASSHRGVDNYGYTF.

CDR3 DNA sequence: TGCAGCGTTACGACAGGGGGCACCTACGAGCAGTACTTC. Translating it yields CSVTTGGTYEQYF. The genes are TRBV29-1 and TRBJ2-7; 10 nucleotides align to TRBD1. Germline V gene data show CDR1 as SQVTM and CDR2 as ANQGSEA. CDR3 size: 13 residues. Germline trimming cut 5 bases from V and 2 bases from J; bases unmatched to any gene: 3.

The rearrangement joins TRBV3-1 (or the pseudogene TRBV3-2) to TRBJ1-2; a possible D gene is TRBD1 (6 bases). The V end lost 1 base, the J end lost 1 base, and 13 bases lay between the germline ends. The germline CDR1 and CDR2 sequences are LGHDT and YNNKEL (reference sequence). This CDR3 comprises 16 residues. The CDR3 coding sequence is TGTGCCAGCAGCCAAGTTTTCGGGACACTTAACTATGGCTACACCTTC. Its translation: CASSQVFGTLNYGYTF.

The chain carries TRBV4-3 and TRBJ1-2; D remains ambiguous. Trimming removed 1 base from V and 6 bases from J, with 15 bases in between. Germline V lookup: CDR1 LGHNA, CDR2 YSLEER. The CDR3 has 15 residues. As DNA, the CDR3 is TGCGCCAGCAGCCAAGGGTTGGTGGCCTGGGATGGCTACACCTTC. Protein: CASSQGLVAWDGYTF.

This clone showed up just once. The chain couples TRBV6-5 to TRBJ2-5, with TRBD1 as a possible D gene (7 bases). The CDR3 sequence is 15 residues long. V was shortened by 6 bases and J by 1 base, with 15 bases between the two germline ends. The germline CDR1 and CDR2 sequences are MNHEY and SVGAGI. Here the CDR3 reads CASSKQGRIQETQYF. The DNA of the CDR3 is TGTGCCAGCAGCAAACAGGGGAGGATCCAAGAGACCCAGTACTTC.

The CDR3 nucleotides are TGTGCCAGTAGTAATAGCGGGAGCGGCGAGACCCAGTACTTC. Its protein product is CASSNSGSGETQYF. This chain connects TRBV19 to TRBJ2-5; 9 bases are shared with TRBD2. V gave up 4 bases and J gave up 5 bases; unmatched junction bases: 5. CDR1 is LNHDA and CDR2 is SQIVND in the germline V gene (reference sequence). The CDR3 contains 14 residues.

V gene TRBV7-8 combines with J gene TRBJ2-7; D possibly uses TRBD1 or TRBD2 (5 bases each). This CDR3 spans 14 amino acids. The germline V and J ends were trimmed by 3 bases and 0 bases, with 9 bases remaining between them. Germline V gene sequence: CDR1 SGHVS, CDR2 FQNEAQ. CDR3 sequence: CASSFGARSYEQYF. The CDR3 DNA reads as TGTGCCAGCAGCTTCGGGGCCCGCTCCTACGAGCAGTACTTC.